One T cell receptor beta chain is described in this entry. No cognate antigen has been identified for it. Per-nucleotide qualities are absent, and no much larger clonotype sits a single base away. Enrolling through a virtual design, the prospective study's participants ranged in age from roughly 18 to 100 years and lived across approximately 25 United States geographic areas. Cohort assignment in the prospective study relied on participant-reported clinical history from a screening survey and a study questionnaire. Recovered participants in ImmuneRACE Cohort 3 were defined by two consecutive negative NP/OP PCR tests, clearance by a healthcare professional, or resolution of symptoms. Each participant in the prospective study had whole blood, serum and a nasopharyngeal or oropharyngeal swab collected by mobile phlebotomists. Additional blood draws and questionnaires over an approximately two-month period could optionally be provided by prospective study participants. Blood samples from the prospective study were shipped frozen or at room temperature prior to DNA extraction.

The data were obtained in a study of blood T cell repertoires in COVID-19 (TCRdb year 2020). Describing the broader study: Samples from collaborators originated in the United States, Italy and Spain and spanned both the acute and convalescent phases of COVID-19. The prospective study material was composed of cDNA or gDNA derived from T cells, B-cell-depleted T cells, or PBMCs. Deeply sampled blood TCRbeta repertoires from subjects exposed to, actively infected with, or recovered from COVID-19 were included in the dataset. A freely available public database, intended as a resource for researchers studying the immune response to SARS-CoV-2, is where the repertoires were released. The samples were drawn from two sources: the first 160 participants of the ongoing ImmuneRACE study, and 1,000 to 1,500 subjects contributed by 6 global collaborators. Nearly every sample came with metadata listing a de-identified subject ID, COVID-19 status, age in years and sex. HLA class I and class II types, where available, came from metadata supplied by the sample provider rather than from assay-based typing. Beyond this particular receptor, the publication reports: How much clinical and demographic metadata was included differed by source and by participant, and the metadata was provided uncurated.

The CDR3 measures 16 amino acids from cysteine to phenylalanine. The retained sequence is limited to the CDR3, 48 bases, with the frame set at the first base. V is pruned by 4 bases and J by 5 bases, leaving 12 bases of the junction without a gene match. CDR1 MNHEY and CDR2 SVGEGT were looked up in the germline V gene. TCRbeta CDR3 regions were amplified from genomic DNA by means of the immunoSEQ Assay, a bias-controlled multiplex PCR. The paper's data handling went like this. Within the assay, amplification of reference gene primers was used to estimate how many nucleated cells each sample contained. To quantify the absolute abundance of each unique TCRbeta CDR3 rearrangement, sequence reads were collapsed and filtered. For each sample, productive Simpson clonality was calculated as the square root of Simpson's diversity index over productive rearrangements. Drawn from immuneACCESS, this table holds only the in-frame rearrangements with V and J called that TCRdb kept. Clones are partly lost; checked studies trace under half to an unresolved V gene and leave the rest unexplained. The DNA gave D and trimming, while V, J and clone size come from that table. The sample contains about 270,000 clones, roughly 87% of them found a single time. The top ten constitute around 1% of the sample.

The TCR was taken from a woman aged 30 to 39 who had recovered from COVID-19. The sequenced sample consisted of PBMCs or T cells enriched from blood (not recorded which). In this chain, TRBV6-2 or TRBV6-3 is recombined with TRBJ2-7; the junction holds 9 bases that match TRBD1. The DNA is TGTGCCAGCAGTTTCCCCACCGGGACAGGGACGGACGAGCAGTACTTC. This is translated as CASSFPTGTGTDEQYF.